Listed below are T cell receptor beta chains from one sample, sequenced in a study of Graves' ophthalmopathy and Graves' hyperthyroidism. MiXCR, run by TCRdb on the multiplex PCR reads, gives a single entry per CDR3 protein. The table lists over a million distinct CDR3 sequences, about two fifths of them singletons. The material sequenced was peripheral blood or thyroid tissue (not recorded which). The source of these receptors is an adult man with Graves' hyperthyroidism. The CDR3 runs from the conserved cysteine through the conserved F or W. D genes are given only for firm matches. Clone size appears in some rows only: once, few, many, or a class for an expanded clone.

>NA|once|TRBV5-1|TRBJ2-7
CASSLGDQGFIDEQYF
TGTGCCAGCAGCTTAGGAGACCAGGGCTTCATCGACGAGCAGTACTTC
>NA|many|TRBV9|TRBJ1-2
CASSRVGDYGYTF
TGTGCCAGCAGCCGTGTGGGGGACTATGGCTACACCTTC
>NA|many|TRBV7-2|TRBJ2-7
CASSLTTGSPREGEQYF
TGTGCCAGCAGCTTAACTACGGGCTCCCCGAGGGAAGGCGAGCAGTACTTC
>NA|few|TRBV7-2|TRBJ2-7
CASSSGGVAGLVHEQYF
TGTGCCAGCAGCTCAGGCGGGGTTGCAGGGCTTGTTCACGAGCAGTACTTC
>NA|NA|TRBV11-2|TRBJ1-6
CASSYRAGDSPLHF
TGTGCCAGCAGCTACAGGGCCGGGGATTCACCCCTCCACTTT
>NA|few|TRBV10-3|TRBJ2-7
CASSYSKLADHEQYF
TGTGCCAGCAGTTACTCGAAACTCGCGGATCACGAGCAGTACTTC
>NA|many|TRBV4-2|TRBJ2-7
CASSQGLRNEQYF
TGTGCCAGCAGCCAAGGTCTACGGAACGAGCAGTACTTC
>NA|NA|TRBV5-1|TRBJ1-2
CASSLLPQGSDYGYTF
TGCGCCAGCAGCTTGTTGCCGCAGGGGTCGGACTATGGCTACACCTTC
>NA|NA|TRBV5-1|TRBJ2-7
CASSLWTPYEQYF
TGTGCCAGCAGCTTGTGGACACCCTACGAGCAGTACTTC
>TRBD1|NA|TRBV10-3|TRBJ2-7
CAISEPGQGSEQYF
TGTGCCATCAGTGAACCGGGACAGGGATCCGAGCAGTACTTC
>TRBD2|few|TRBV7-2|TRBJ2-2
CASSFRGGRSTGELFF
TGTGCCAGCAGCTTCCGGGGCGGGAGGAGCACCGGGGAGCTGTTTTTT
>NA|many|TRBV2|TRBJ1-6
CASEPTPNSPLHF
TGTGCCAGCGAACCGACCCCGAATTCACCCCTCCACTTT
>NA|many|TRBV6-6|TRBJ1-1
CASRRDKNTEAFF
TGTGCCAGCAGGCGTGACAAGAACACTGAAGCTTTCTTT
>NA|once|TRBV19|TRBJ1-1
CAKQANTEAFF
TGTGCCAAGCAGGCGAACACTGAAGCTTTCTTT
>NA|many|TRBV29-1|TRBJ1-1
CSVRKTGGRTEAFF
TGCAGCGTGAGAAAGACAGGAGGAAGGACTGAAGCTTTCTTT
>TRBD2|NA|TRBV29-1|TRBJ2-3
CSVGGGWGSTDTQYF
TGCAGCGTTGGGGGAGGGTGGGGGAGCACAGATACGCAGTATTTT
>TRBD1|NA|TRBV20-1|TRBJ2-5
CSANWGQGAGETQYF
TGCAGTGCTAACTGGGGACAGGGGGCGGGAGAGACCCAGTACTTC
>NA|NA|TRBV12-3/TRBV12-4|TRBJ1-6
CASNSPPSPLHF
TGTGCCAGCAACTCCCCCCCTTCACCCCTCCACTTT
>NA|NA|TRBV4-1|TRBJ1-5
CASSQEVGATLAQHF
TGCGCCAGCAGCCAAGAAGTAGGTGCCACTCTAGCCCAGCATTTT
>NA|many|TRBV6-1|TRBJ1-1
CASSEEGPNTEAFF
TGTGCCAGCAGTGAAGAGGGCCCGAACACTGAAGCTTTCTTT
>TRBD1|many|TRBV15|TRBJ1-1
CATSRAGQESEAFF
TGTGCCACCAGCAGAGCCGGACAGGAGTCTGAAGCTTTCTTT
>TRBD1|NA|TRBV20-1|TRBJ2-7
CSARPGTGDEQYF
TGCAGTGCTAGACCTGGGACAGGGGACGAGCAGTACTTC
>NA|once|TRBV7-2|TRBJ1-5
CASSFSQGLGQPQHF
TGTGCCAGCAGCTTCTCACAGGGTCTCGGTCAGCCCCAGCATTTT
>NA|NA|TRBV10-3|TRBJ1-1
CATTGSREGAFF
TGTGCCACTACCGGAAGCAGGGAAGGAGCTTTCTTT
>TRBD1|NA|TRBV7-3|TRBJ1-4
CASRKGTDTGEEKLFF
TGTGCCAGCAGAAAGGGGACAGACACCGGGGAGGAAAAACTGTTTTTT
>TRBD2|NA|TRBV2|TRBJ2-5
CARGSSGSETQYF
TGTGCTAGAGGATCTAGCGGGAGCGAGACCCAGTACTTC
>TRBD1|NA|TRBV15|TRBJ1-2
CAASSPGQEGGYTF
TGTGCCGCCAGCAGCCCTGGACAGGAGGGCGGCTACACCTTC
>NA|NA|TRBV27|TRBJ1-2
CASSLTQDRRYGYTF
TGTGCCAGCAGTTTAACCCAAGACAGGAGATATGGCTACACCTTC
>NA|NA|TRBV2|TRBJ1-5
CASSDRGFGNQPQHF
TGTGCCAGCAGTGATCGGGGGTTCGGCAATCAGCCCCAGCATTTT
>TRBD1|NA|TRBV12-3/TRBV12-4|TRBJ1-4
CASSYSGTGGLVPKLFF
TGTGCCAGCAGTTACTCGGGGACAGGGGGTCTCGTGCCAAAACTGTTTTTT
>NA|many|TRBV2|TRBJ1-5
CASSEVDTQPQHF
TGTGCCAGCAGTGAAGTGGACACTCAGCCCCAGCATTTT
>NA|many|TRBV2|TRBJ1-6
CASSERMAEAPLHF
TGTGCCAGCAGTGAAAGAATGGCCGAAGCACCCCTCCACTTT
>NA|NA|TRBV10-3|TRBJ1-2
CAISVWGIYTF
TGTGCCATCAGTGTGTGGGGGATCTACACCTTC
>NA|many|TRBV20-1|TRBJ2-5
CSARDPGPVGETQYF
TGCAGTGCTAGAGATCCGGGACCGGTAGGGGAGACCCAGTACTTC
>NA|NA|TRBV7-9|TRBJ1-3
CASSGQRYSGNTIYF
TGTGCCAGCAGCGGACAGCGCTACTCTGGAAACACCATATATTTT
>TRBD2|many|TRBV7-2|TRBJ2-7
CASSSAGTSVLRSYEQYF
TGTGCCAGCAGTTCCGCCGGGACTAGCGTATTACGGTCCTACGAGCAGTACTTC
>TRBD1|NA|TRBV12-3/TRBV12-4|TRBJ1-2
CASSWNRDRGLGGYTF
TGTGCCAGCAGTTGGAACCGGGACAGGGGACTGGGTGGCTACACCTTC
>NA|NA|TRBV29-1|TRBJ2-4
CSVVPGVAGTYKNIQYF
TGCAGCGTTGTTCCGGGGGTAGCAGGGACCTACAAAAACATTCAGTACTTC
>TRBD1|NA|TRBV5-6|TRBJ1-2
CASSLSGTGGFVGYTF
TGTGCCAGCAGCTTGTCGGGGACAGGGGGCTTTGTTGGCTACACCTTC
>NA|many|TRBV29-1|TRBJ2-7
CSVWTDSYEQYF
TGCAGCGTCTGGACGGATTCCTACGAGCAGTACTTC
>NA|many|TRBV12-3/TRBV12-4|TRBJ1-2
CASSHWGNGYTF
TGTGCCAGCAGCCACTGGGGGAATGGCTACACCTTC
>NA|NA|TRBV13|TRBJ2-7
CASSREGEGTYEQYF
TGTGCCAGCAGCCGAGAGGGGGAGGGGACCTACGAGCAGTACTTC
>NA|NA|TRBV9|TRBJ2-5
CASSPRREVGETQYF
TGTGCCAGCAGCCCAAGACGGGAAGTCGGGGAGACCCAGTACTTC
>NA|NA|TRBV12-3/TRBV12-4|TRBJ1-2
CASSLVGDPKGYTF
TGTGCCAGCAGTTTGGTTGGGGACCCTAAGGGCTACACCTTC
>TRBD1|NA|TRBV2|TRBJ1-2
CASSEQGAVGGYTF
TGTGCCAGCAGTGAGCAGGGGGCTGTGGGTGGCTACACCTTC
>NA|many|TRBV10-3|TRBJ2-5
CAISPPYMGQKRQETQYF
TGTGCCATCAGTCCGCCCTACATGGGACAAAAACGCCAAGAGACCCAGTACTTC